This T cell receptor (beta chain) is from a study of response to subunit inactivated influenza vaccine. Notes on the study in general: The authors put forward the suggestion that each seasonal influenza vaccination may bring in only a limited number of new T cells.

Trimming left V 8 bases short and J 3 bases short, with 8 bases between. Germline V lookup: CDR1 MNHEY, CDR2 SVGAGI. The CDR3 has 11 amino acids. From the RT-PCR reads, TCRdb called clonotypes with MiXCR, one entry per CDR3 protein. Altogether some 500,000 distinct CDR3 sequences are present, 10% to 15% being singletons, with the ten largest covering about 12%. This clonotype was recorded a few times. Its specificity is not known. Sequenced here: PBMCs from blood, sampled roughly 48 days after vaccination. This receptor was identified in a man aged 50 to 60 who received an inactivated influenza vaccine. The chain joins TRBV6-5 to TRBJ2-7; D remains unclear. The CDR3 region has the DNA TGTGCCAGCGGTAACAGCTACGAGCAGTACTTC. This translates into CASGNSYEQYF.